This T cell receptor (beta chain) was retrieved from a study of T cell repertoires in cytomegalovirus infection. Notes on the study in general: Using cumulative public TCR beta family frequency, the authors identified those who carried CMV together with the relevant HLA. There were HLA-C-restricted CMV-specific TCR beta clonotypes dominating the ex vivo response.

This clonotype has only a few counts. Its antigen is unidentified. Each CDR3 protein gets one entry after TCRdb re-called the reads with MiXCR. The sample yields hundreds of thousands of distinct CDR3 sequences, approximately 42% seen once. The CDR3 covers 14 residues. V was cut by 5 bases and J by 4 bases, with 15 bases left in between. Looked up from germline, CDR1 is SGHTA and CDR2 is FQGNSA. The specimen comprised cultured PBMCs, sampled from culture after CMV antigen stimulation. J is TRBJ2-7 and V is TRBV7-2; the D gene is possibly TRBD2 (6 bases). The origin of this receptor is a human donor in good health (CMV status not recorded). Some clones in this sample may be carry-over from other donors' samples. CDR3 coding DNA: TGTGCCAGCAGCCCCCTCGGGGGTCGGTACGAGCAGTACTTC. Amino acid sequence: CASSPLGGRYEQYF.